Each of the 4 T cell receptor beta chains below was sequenced from the same sample in a study of OX40 agonist ivuxolimab in advanced cancers. Assay: immunoSEQ multiplex PCR; the TCRdb copy retains only in-frame clones and omits some. The table lists about 25,000 clones, approximately 81% of them singletons. The specimen comprised CD4+ or CD8+ T cells sorted from blood, sampled in a trial of the OX40 agonist ivuxolimab. Every receptor here comes from an adult with an advanced solid tumor such as melanoma, head and neck, liver or kidney cancer.

The chain couples TRBV7-9 to TRBJ2-3; 7 nucleotides line up with TRBD2. V lost 5 bases, J lost 0 bases, and 14 bases stayed unmatched. Germline V gene lookup returns CDR1 SEHNR and CDR2 FQNEAQ (reference sequence). There are 18 residues in the CDR3. The CDR3 nucleotides read TGTGCCAGCAGCCCACCTCTGAGCGGGACCCCTAGCACAGATACGCAGTATTTT. This sequence encodes CASSPPLSGTPSTDTQYF. The full variable domain, in which reference TRBV7-9 and TRBJ2-3 provide the parts outside the CDR3, is DTGVSQNPRHKITKRGQNVTFRCDPISEHNRLYWYRQTLGQGPEFLTYFQNEAQLEKSRLLSDRFSAERPKGSFSTLEIQRTEQGDSAMYLCASSPPLSGTPSTDTQYFGPGTRLTVL.

This clone was counted a single time. The chain employs TRBV5-1 and TRBJ2-7; D is ambiguous. The germline V gene has CDR1 SGHRS and CDR2 YFSETQ. The CDR3 is 12 amino acids. Trimming removed 3 bases at V and 5 bases at J, with 9 bases between. The CDR3 protein is CASSSGGNEQYF. CDR3 DNA: TGCGCCAGCAGCTCGGGTGGGAACGAGCAGTACTTC.

The genes are TRBV27 and TRBJ2-7; 11 positions match TRBD2. Germline values: CDR1 MNHEY, CDR2 SMNVEV (reference sequence). Germline trimming cut 0 bases from V and 5 bases from J; bases unmatched to any gene: 6. The CDR3 covers 16 residues. CDR3 sequence (DNA): TGTGCCAGCAGTTTATCCCTACTAGCGGGAGTCGACGAGCAGTACTTC. This codes for CASSLSLLAGVDEQYF.

In DNA form, the CDR3 reads TGTGCCAGCAGCGGTGAGGGTTTTACGCAGTATTTT. Its translation: CASSGEGFTQYF. The genes are TRBV9 and TRBJ2-3, with a tentative D call TRBD2 (5 bases). Between the trimmed V and J ends, which lost 3 bases and 8 bases, there was a span of 10 bases. The CDR3 spans 12 residues. Germline CDR1 SGDLS, CDR2 YYNGEE.